The subject of this entry is one T cell receptor (beta chain). The antigen this receptor binds is unknown. No base-level quality is on record; no much larger clone is a single base apart. To sequence the TCRbeta CDR3 region, genomic DNA was isolated from the sorted cells. The immunoSEQ Assay was used to sequence the TCRbeta CDR3 regions. The immuneACCESS repertoire file appears here via TCRdb, limited to in-frame rearrangements. These files lack a portion of the clones; in checked studies, under half of the deficit traces to unresolved V genes, and the cause of the others is not known. The sample records 45,000 to 70,000 clones, approximately 90% of which are singletons. The ten largest account for approximately 1.5% of the sample. Inclusive of the bounding cysteine and phenylalanine, the CDR3 is 13 residues long. This entry keeps only the CDR3 DNA: 39 bases, framed from base 1. Deletion took 3 bases off V and 2 bases off J, with a span of 7 bases between the germline ends. CDR1 and CDR2 (MDHEN, SYDVKM) derive from the germline V gene.

The data were obtained in a study of OX40 agonist ivuxolimab in advanced cancers. Turning to the overall study: The costimulatory receptor OX40 (CD134) was targeted by ivuxolimab, a fully human IgG2 agonistic monoclonal antibody. Intravenous ivuxolimab was administered to patients every 2 weeks at six dose levels: 0.01, 0.1, 0.3, 1.5, 3 and 10 mg/kg. Partial responses occurred in three dose-escalation patients: two with cutaneous melanoma and one with hepatocellular carcinoma. The point of sequencing TCRbeta in the periphery was to test whether ivuxolimab changed TCR sequence diversity and drove clonal T-cell expansion. Prior anti-PD-1, anti-PD-L1 or anti-CTLA-4 therapy was permitted, and approximately 42% of dose-escalation patients had received checkpoint inhibitors. The dose-escalation cohort was 82.7% male with a mean age of approximately 60 years, ranging from roughly 20 to 85. Among the roughly 54 dose-escalation patients, around 20 had hepatocellular carcinoma, roughly 15 melanoma, 9 renal cell carcinoma and 9 head and neck cancer. The paper covers the monotherapy dose-escalation part of the phase I ivuxolimab trial, which included N ≈ 54 patients. Broader findings and caveats from the paper: Low levels of normalized T-cell clonal expansion were also seen in some patients who did not respond. Clonal expansion of both CD4+ and CD8+ blood T cells was observed from baseline to week 6 at doses 0.1 to 3.0 mg/kg. After ivuxolimab, expanded clones were on average more numerous among CD8+ T cells than among CD4+ T cells. In the 0.1-3.0 mg/kg groups, partial responders were among the patients with the lowest normalized peripheral clonal expansion, particularly in CD8+ T cells. Which antigens the clonally expanded peripheral T cells were specific for was not determined.

The trial excluded patients who had a history of autoimmune disease or who were on systemic immunosuppression. Peripheral blood for TCR sequencing was collected from all dose cohorts at baseline, on cycle 4 day 1, and on cycle 7 day 1. Samples were obtained from an open-label, multicenter, first-in-human phase I dose-escalation trial of ivuxolimab. Adults with locally advanced or metastatic melanoma, renal cell, hepatocellular, or head and neck squamous cell carcinoma were enrolled in the trial. CD4+ and CD8+ T cells were sorted separately from peripheral blood before TCR sequencing. This chain joins TRBV28 to TRBJ1-2; no D gene can be assigned with confidence. This clonotype was sampled from an adult with an advanced solid tumor such as melanoma, head and neck, liver or kidney cancer. The specimen was CD4+ or CD8+ T cells sorted from blood, collected in a trial of the OX40 agonist ivuxolimab. The CDR3 region has the sequence CASSFGQNYGYTF. In nucleotide form, the sequence is TGTGCCAGCAGTTTTGGCCAAAACTATGGCTACACCTTC.